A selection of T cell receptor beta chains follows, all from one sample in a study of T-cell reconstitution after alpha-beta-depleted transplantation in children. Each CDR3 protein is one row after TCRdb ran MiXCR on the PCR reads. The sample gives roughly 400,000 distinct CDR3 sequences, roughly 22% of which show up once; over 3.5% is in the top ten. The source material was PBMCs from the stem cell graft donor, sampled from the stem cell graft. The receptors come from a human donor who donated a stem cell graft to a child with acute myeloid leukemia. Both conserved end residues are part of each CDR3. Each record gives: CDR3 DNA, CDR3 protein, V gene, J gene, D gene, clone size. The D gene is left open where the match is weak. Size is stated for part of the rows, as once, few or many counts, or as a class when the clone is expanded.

TGTGCCAGCAGCCAAACGACTAGCGCCCGCTCCTACAATGAGCAGTTCTTC,CASSQTTSARSYNEQFF,TRBV4-2,TRBJ2-1,TRBD2,few
TGTGCCAGCAGCTCCAGCGGGAGTAGGTCCTACGAGCAGTACTTC,CASSSSGSRSYEQYF,TRBV7-9,TRBJ2-7,TRBD2,NA
TGCAGTGCTAGATACCAAAACAATGAGCAGTTCTTC,CSARYQNNEQFF,TRBV20-1,TRBJ2-1,NA,NA
TGTGCCAGCAGCTTAGCCCCGACAGGGGAAGGCTACACCTTC,CASSLAPTGEGYTF,TRBV7-2,TRBJ1-2,TRBD1,many
TGTGCCAGCAGTGCCACGGGAGAGACCCAGTACTTC,CASSATGETQYF,TRBV25-1,TRBJ2-5,NA,many
TGTGCCAGCACAGGGACAGGGCATTACAATGAGCAGTTCTTC,CASTGTGHYNEQFF,TRBV12-3/TRBV12-4,TRBJ2-1,TRBD1,many
TGTGCCAGCATCATAGAACAGGGGTCGGTCGAGCAGTACTTC,CASIIEQGSVEQYF,TRBV2,TRBJ2-7,TRBD1,few
TGCAGTGCCTGGCCGGCTGCCACTAATGAAAAACTGTTTTTT,CSAWPAATNEKLFF,TRBV20-1,TRBJ1-4,NA,NA
TGTGCCAGCAGAACGGGGGCTAGCGGGAGCGATGAGCAGTTCTTC,CASRTGASGSDEQFF,TRBV2,TRBJ2-1,TRBD2,NA
TGCAGTGCTAGAGGAGTGGGGGTGGGACTTTACAATGAGCAGTTCTTC,CSARGVGVGLYNEQFF,TRBV20-1,TRBJ2-1,NA,NA
TGCAGCGTTAGCCCAGCGGGAGGGCCTTACGAGCAGTACTTC,CSVSPAGGPYEQYF,TRBV29-1,TRBJ2-7,TRBD2,few
TGTGCCAGCAGCCCCGGGGATTATTGGGAGACCCAGTACTTC,CASSPGDYWETQYF,TRBV27,TRBJ2-5,NA,few
TGTGCCAGCACTACTGGACTAGCAATCACCGGGGAGCTGTTTTTT,CASTTGLAITGELFF,TRBV12-3/TRBV12-4,TRBJ2-2,TRBD2,NA
TGTGCCAGCAGTTCACGGCAAGAGACCCAGTACTTC,CASSSRQETQYF,TRBV12-3/TRBV12-4,TRBJ2-5,NA,few
TGCGCCAGTTGGGCGGGACTAGCGGTCACCGGGGAGCTGTTTTTT,CASWAGLAVTGELFF,TRBV4-1,TRBJ2-2,TRBD2,NA
TGTGCCATCAGGGTCGGGTTTGTCACTGAAGCTTTCTTT,CAIRVGFVTEAFF,TRBV10-3,TRBJ1-1,NA,many
TGCAGCGCCTGGACACGTCTCTCGGGGGCCAACGTCCTGACTTTC,CSAWTRLSGANVLTF,TRBV29-1,TRBJ2-6,NA,NA
TGTGCCAGCAGTTTAAGGGGAACGACAGGGGGTGAGCAGTTCTTC,CASSLRGTTGGEQFF,TRBV12-3/TRBV12-4,TRBJ2-1,TRBD1,many
TGTGCCAGCAGTGATGAGCGGGGGGGCTCCTACAATGAGCAGTTCTTC,CASSDERGGSYNEQFF,TRBV25-1,TRBJ2-1,TRBD2,NA
TGTGCCACCATGACGGTCGGGAGGGCCAACACCGATGAGCTGTTTTTT,CATMTVGRANTDELFF,TRBV10-3,TRBJ2-2,TRBD2,NA
TGTGCCAGCAGTGGAGCAGGGTGGAGGGCTGAAGCTTTCTTT,CASSGAGWRAEAFF,TRBV2,TRBJ1-1,NA,few
TGTGCCATTCAGTTTAGTGCGATCAGCACAGATACGCAGTATTTT,CAIQFSAISTDTQYF,TRBV12-3/TRBV12-4,TRBJ2-3,NA,NA
TGCAGTGCGGAAGGACAGGGAGGTACTGAAGCTTTCTTT,CSAEGQGGTEAFF,TRBV20-1,TRBJ1-1,TRBD1,NA
TGTGCCAGCAGCTGGGGATGGGACAGGTGGGTCACTGAAGCTTTCTTT,CASSWGWDRWVTEAFF,TRBV5-5,TRBJ1-1,TRBD1,many
TGTGCCATCAGTGAGATGATCACCGGGGAGCTGTTTTTT,CAISEMITGELFF,TRBV10-3,TRBJ2-2,NA,many
TGCGCCAGCAGCTTGACACTAGCGGGCATGAGCTCCTACAATGAGCAGTTCTTC,CASSLTLAGMSSYNEQFF,TRBV5-1,TRBJ2-1,TRBD2,few
TGTGCCAGCAGCCGGGACGGGGCCTACGAGCAGTACTTC,CASSRDGAYEQYF,TRBV6-1,TRBJ2-7,NA,many
TGCAGTGCTAGGGAGGACAGGGCTCCCACCGGGGAGCTGTTTTTT,CSAREDRAPTGELFF,TRBV20-1,TRBJ2-2,TRBD1,NA
TGTGCCACCAGCAGAGATAGTGAAAATGAGCAGTTCTTC,CATSRDSENEQFF,TRBV15,TRBJ2-1,NA,NA
TGCGCCAGCAGTGAGTCGGGGGAAATGGGCACCGGGGAGCTGTTTTTT,CASSESGEMGTGELFF,TRBV10-2,TRBJ2-2,NA,many
TGCAGTGCTAGGGACAGGACTCTGGGGTTCTTC,CSARDRTLGFF,TRBV20-1,TRBJ2-1,TRBD1,many
TGCAGCGTTGTCGGGGTTGAGACAGGTACGCAGTACTTC,CSVVGVETGTQYF,TRBV29-1,TRBJ2-7,NA,few
TGTGCCAGCAGCTTAGCGGGACTAGCGGAAGAGACCCAGTACTTC,CASSLAGLAEETQYF,TRBV7-6,TRBJ2-5,TRBD2,NA
TGTGCCAGCAGCCAGGGGAGTCAGCCCCAGCATTTT,CASSQGSQPQHF,TRBV12-3/TRBV12-4,TRBJ1-5,NA,few
TGTGCCAGCAGCTTGTTACCAAGGTCTGGGTTGGTCTACAATGAGCAGTTCTTC,CASSLLPRSGLVYNEQFF,TRBV5-5,TRBJ2-1,NA,NA
TGCAGCGTGATGAGAGGGGGGAACGGGGAGCTGTTTTTT,CSVMRGGNGELFF,TRBV29-1,TRBJ2-2,NA,many
TGTGCCAACAAATCGGAGCTCCGGGTCGTAGCCAAAAACATTCAGTACTTC,CANKSELRVVAKNIQYF,TRBV27,TRBJ2-4,NA,once
TGTGCCAGCAGTTTATCGGCGGCATACTACAATGAGCAGTTCTTC,CASSLSAAYYNEQFF,TRBV27,TRBJ2-1,NA,NA
TGCGCCAGCAGCTCGGAGGGGGTTATGAGCGGAGAAACCCAGTACTTC,CASSSEGVMSGETQYF,TRBV5-1,TRBJ2-5,NA,NA
TGTGCCAGCAGCTTCATCGACAATGAGCAGTTCTTC,CASSFIDNEQFF,TRBV7-3,TRBJ2-1,NA,NA
TGTGCCAGCAGTCGAACGACAGGGGGACCGCAAGAGACCCAGTACTTC,CASSRTTGGPQETQYF,TRBV6-1,TRBJ2-5,TRBD1,NA
TGTGCCAGCATCAGGGTGCTAGCGGGTGAGCAGTACTTC,CASIRVLAGEQYF,TRBV11-2,TRBJ2-7,TRBD2,few
TGTGCCAGATGCGTCGGGACAGGGGTGATCTACGAGCAGTACTTC,CARCVGTGVIYEQYF,TRBV19,TRBJ2-7,TRBD1,many
TGTGCTAGCAGCCCCGGACTAGCGGGAGGCCAAGAGACCCAGTACTTC,CASSPGLAGGQETQYF,TRBV7-7,TRBJ2-5,TRBD2,many
TGCGCCAGCATGGGGGACTCCTACGAGCAGTACTTC,CASMGDSYEQYF,TRBV5-1,TRBJ2-7,NA,NA
TGTGCCAGCAGCCCTTCAGGCATTCAGTACTTC,CASSPSGIQYF,TRBV7-2,TRBJ2-4,NA,few
TGTGCCACCAGTGATGGGCTAGCGGGTCGGAAAGAGACCCAGTACTTC,CATSDGLAGRKETQYF,TRBV24-1,TRBJ2-5,TRBD2,NA
TGTGCCAGCAGTCAAACACCGGACGGCTACGAGCAGTACTTC,CASSQTPDGYEQYF,TRBV7-8,TRBJ2-7,NA,NA
TGTGCCAGCACCGGACTAGGAGGGGGATACAATGAGCAGTTCTTC,CASTGLGGGYNEQFF,TRBV2,TRBJ2-1,NA,few
TGCGCCAGCAGTGAGCCCTCACTAGCGGGAGGGCCTTTGGATGAGCAGTTCTTC,CASSEPSLAGGPLDEQFF,TRBV10-1,TRBJ2-1,TRBD2,few
TGTGCCAGCAGTCCAACACAGGGGGGGTTTGGAAACACCATATATTTT,CASSPTQGGFGNTIYF,TRBV28,TRBJ1-3,TRBD1,few
TGTGCCAGCAGGGAGGGCGGGAGCATTGATACGCAGTATTTT,CASREGGSIDTQYF,TRBV28,TRBJ2-3,TRBD2,NA
TGTGCCAGCAGTTTCGGCTACGGGTACGGAGATACGCAGTATTTT,CASSFGYGYGDTQYF,TRBV27,TRBJ2-3,NA,NA
TGCGCCAGCAGCTTGGACAGAATCTCCTACAATGAGCAGTTCTTC,CASSLDRISYNEQFF,TRBV5-1,TRBJ2-1,NA,NA
TGTGCCAGCAGTCCGGCACAAACAGGTTCATCCTACGAGCAGTACTTC,CASSPAQTGSSYEQYF,TRBV12-3/TRBV12-4,TRBJ2-7,NA,NA
TGCAGTGCTTACGGGCTAGCGGGAGGGCGGACAGATACGCAGTATTTT,CSAYGLAGGRTDTQYF,TRBV20-1,TRBJ2-3,TRBD2,few
TGCAGTGCTAGTGTTTTGGGGAGAGTTCGGTCCTACGAGCAGTACTTC,CSASVLGRVRSYEQYF,TRBV20-1,TRBJ2-7,NA,few
TGTGCCAGCAGCTTAAGCCTCAGCGTGCAGGGAGTGGCTTTCTTT,CASSLSLSVQGVAFF,TRBV11-2,TRBJ1-1,NA,few